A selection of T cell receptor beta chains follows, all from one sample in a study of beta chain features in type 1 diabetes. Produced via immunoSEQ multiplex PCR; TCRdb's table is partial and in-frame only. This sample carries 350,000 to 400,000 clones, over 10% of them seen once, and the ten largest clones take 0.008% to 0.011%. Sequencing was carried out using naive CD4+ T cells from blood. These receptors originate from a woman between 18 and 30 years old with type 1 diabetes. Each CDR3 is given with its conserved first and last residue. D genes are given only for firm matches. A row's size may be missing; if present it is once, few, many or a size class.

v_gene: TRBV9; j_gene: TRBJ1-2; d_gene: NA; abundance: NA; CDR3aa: CASSGWGTGAYGYTF; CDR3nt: TGTGCCAGCAGCGGATGGGGGACTGGAGCCTATGGCTACACCTTC
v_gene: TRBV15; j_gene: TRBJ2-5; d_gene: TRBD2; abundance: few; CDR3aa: CATSRDVYRGEETQYF; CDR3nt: TGTGCCACCAGCAGAGATGTATACCGGGGGGAAGAGACCCAGTACTTC
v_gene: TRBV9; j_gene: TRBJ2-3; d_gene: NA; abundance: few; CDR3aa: CASRVRDTQYF; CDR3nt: TGTGCCAGCAGAGTCAGAGATACGCAGTATTTT
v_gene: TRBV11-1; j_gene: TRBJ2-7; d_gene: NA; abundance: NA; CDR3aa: CASSAGEHTKNTYEQYF; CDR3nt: TGTGCCAGCAGCGCAGGGGAGCACACAAAGAATACGTACGAGCAGTACTTC
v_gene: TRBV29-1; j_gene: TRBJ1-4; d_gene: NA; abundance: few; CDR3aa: CSVEDRGTASEKLFF; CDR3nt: TGCAGCGTTGAAGATCGGGGGACGGCCTCAGAAAAACTGTTTTTT
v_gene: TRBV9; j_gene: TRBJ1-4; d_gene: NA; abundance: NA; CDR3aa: CASNSAGTTNEKLFF; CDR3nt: TGTGCCAGCAATAGTGCAGGAACAACTAATGAAAAACTGTTTTTT
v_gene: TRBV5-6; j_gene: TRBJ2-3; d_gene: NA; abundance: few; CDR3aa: CASSPGQDTQYF; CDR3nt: TGTGCCAGCAGCCCCGGACAGGATACGCAGTATTTT
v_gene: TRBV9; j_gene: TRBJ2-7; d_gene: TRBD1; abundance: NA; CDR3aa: CASSEGAGGIYEQYF; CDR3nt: TGTGCCAGCAGCGAGGGAGCAGGGGGCATCTACGAGCAGTACTTC
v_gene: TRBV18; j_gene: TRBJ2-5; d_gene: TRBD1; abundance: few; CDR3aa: CASSPRQGLIEETQYF; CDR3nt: TGTGCCAGCTCACCAAGACAGGGATTAATTGAAGAGACCCAGTACTTC
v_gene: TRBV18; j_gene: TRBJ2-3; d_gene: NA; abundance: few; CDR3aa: CASSSGATDTQYF; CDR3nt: TGTGCCAGCTCATCAGGCGCCACAGATACGCAGTATTTT
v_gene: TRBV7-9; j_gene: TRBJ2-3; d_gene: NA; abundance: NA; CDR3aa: CASSRGTDLSDTQYF; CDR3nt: TGTGCCAGCAGCCGGGGGACGGACCTTTCAGATACGCAGTATTTT
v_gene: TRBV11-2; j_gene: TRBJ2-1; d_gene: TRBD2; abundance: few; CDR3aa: CASSFAGGRNEQFF; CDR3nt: TGTGCCAGCAGCTTCGCGGGAGGGCGTAATGAGCAGTTCTTC
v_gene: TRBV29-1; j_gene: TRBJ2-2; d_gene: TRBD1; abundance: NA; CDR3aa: CSTRQGRNGELFF; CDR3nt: TGCAGCACCAGACAGGGGAGGAACGGGGAGCTGTTTTTT
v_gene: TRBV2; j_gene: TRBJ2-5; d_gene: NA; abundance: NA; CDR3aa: CARGGQGAQETQYF; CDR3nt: TGTGCCAGGGGTGGTCAGGGCGCCCAAGAGACCCAGTACTTC
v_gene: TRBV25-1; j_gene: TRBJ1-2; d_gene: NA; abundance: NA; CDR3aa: CASTPSAGEGAYYGYTF; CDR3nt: TGTGCCAGCACCCCATCGGCAGGGGAAGGGGCCTACTATGGCTACACCTTC
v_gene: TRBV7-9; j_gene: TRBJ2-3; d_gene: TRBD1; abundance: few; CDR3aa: CASSLGTGVTDTQYF; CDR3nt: TGTGCCAGCAGCTTGGGCACAGGGGTCACAGATACGCAGTATTTT
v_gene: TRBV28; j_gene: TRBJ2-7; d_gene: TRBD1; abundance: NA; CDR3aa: CASSPRTRDRGYEQYF; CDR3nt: TGTGCCAGCAGTCCCCGAACCCGGGACAGGGGATACGAGCAGTACTTC
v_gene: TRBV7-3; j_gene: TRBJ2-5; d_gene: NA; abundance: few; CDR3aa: CASSSPPRETQYF; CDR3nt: TGTGCCAGCAGCTCTCCCCCCCGGGAGACCCAGTACTTC
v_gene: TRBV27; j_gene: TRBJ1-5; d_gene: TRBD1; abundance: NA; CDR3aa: CASSSPGGNQPQHF; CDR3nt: TGTGCCAGCAGTTCACCAGGGGGGAATCAGCCCCAGCATTTT
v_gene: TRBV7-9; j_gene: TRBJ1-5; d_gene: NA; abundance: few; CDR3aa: CASSPGRGQPQHF; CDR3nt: TGTGCCAGCAGCCCAGGGCGTGGACAGCCCCAGCATTTT
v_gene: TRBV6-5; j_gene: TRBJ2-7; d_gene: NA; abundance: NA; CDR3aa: CASGSGPYEQYF; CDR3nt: TGTGCCAGTGGGTCGGGTCCCTACGAGCAGTACTTC
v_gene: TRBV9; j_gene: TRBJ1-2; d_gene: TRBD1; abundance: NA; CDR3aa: CASSVGPRDRDYGYTF; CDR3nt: TGTGCCAGCAGCGTAGGCCCCCGGGACAGGGACTATGGCTACACCTTC
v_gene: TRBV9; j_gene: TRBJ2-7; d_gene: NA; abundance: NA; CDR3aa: CASSVGLTRYEQYF; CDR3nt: TGTGCCAGCAGCGTCGGACTGACACGGTACGAGCAGTACTTC
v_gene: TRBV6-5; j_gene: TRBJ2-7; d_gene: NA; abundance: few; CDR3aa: CASSYSSVSLYEQYF; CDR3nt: TGTGCCAGCAGTTACTCGTCGGTTTCCCTCTACGAGCAGTACTTC
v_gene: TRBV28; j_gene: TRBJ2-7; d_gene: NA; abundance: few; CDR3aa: CASSFSWQAVSYEQYF; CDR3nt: TGTGCCAGCAGTTTCTCGTGGCAGGCCGTCTCCTACGAGCAGTACTTC
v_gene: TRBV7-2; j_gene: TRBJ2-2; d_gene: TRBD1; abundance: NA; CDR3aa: CASSARTGGSTGELFF; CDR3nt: TGTGCCAGCAGCGCCCGGACAGGGGGAAGCACCGGGGAGCTGTTTTTT
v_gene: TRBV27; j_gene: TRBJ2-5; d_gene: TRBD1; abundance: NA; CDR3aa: CASSLNRGQETQYF; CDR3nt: TGTGCCAGCAGTTTAAACAGGGGCCAAGAGACCCAGTACTTC
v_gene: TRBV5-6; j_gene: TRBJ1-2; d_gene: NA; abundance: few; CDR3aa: CASSLEQSGGYTF; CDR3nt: TGTGCCAGCAGCCTGGAACAGTCCGGTGGCTACACCTTC
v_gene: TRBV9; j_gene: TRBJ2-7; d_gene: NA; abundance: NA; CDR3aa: CASSVALVSEQYF; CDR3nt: TGTGCCAGCAGCGTAGCACTAGTCAGCGAGCAGTACTTC
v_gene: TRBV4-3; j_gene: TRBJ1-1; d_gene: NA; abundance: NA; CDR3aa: CASSQDGKGFKEAFF; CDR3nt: TGCGCCAGCAGCCAAGATGGGAAGGGGTTCAAGGAAGCTTTCTTT
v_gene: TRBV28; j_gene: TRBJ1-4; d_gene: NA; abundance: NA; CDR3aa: CASSLDREKLFF; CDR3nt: TGTGCCAGCAGTCTTGACAGGGAAAAACTGTTTTTT
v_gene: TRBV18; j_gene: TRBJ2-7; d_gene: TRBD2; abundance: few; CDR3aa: CASSPTLAGGGGEQYF; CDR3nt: TGTGCCAGCTCACCTACCCTAGCGGGAGGAGGTGGCGAGCAGTACTTC
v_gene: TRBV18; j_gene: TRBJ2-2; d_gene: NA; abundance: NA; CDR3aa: CASSRNQGRNTGELFF; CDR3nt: TGTGCCAGCTCACGGAACCAGGGCCGGAACACCGGGGAGCTGTTTTTT
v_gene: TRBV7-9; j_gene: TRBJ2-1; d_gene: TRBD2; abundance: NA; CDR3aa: CASTLGGISYNEQFF; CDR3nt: TGTGCCAGCACCCTGGGGGGGATTTCCTACAATGAGCAGTTCTTC
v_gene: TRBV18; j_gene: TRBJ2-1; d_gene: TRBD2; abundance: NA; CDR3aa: CASSPTGTSGLNEQFF; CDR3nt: TGTGCCAGCTCCCCAACGGGGACTAGCGGGCTCAATGAGCAGTTCTTC
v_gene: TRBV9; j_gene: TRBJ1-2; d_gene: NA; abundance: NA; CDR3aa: CASSREAGGYTF; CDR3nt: TGTGCCAGCAGCAGGGAGGCAGGAGGCTACACCTTC
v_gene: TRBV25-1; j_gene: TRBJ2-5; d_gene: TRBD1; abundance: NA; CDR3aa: CASRGDRGRRETQYF; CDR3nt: TGTGCCAGCAGGGGGGACAGGGGGCGCAGAGAGACCCAGTACTTC
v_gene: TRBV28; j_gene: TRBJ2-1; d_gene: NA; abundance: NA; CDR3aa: CASRIGGAGRSEQFF; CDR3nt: TGTGCCAGCAGGATAGGTGGGGCAGGTCGTAGTGAGCAGTTCTTC
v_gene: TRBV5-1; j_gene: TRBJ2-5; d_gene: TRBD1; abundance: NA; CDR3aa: CASSLATGVGTQYF; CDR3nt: TGCGCCAGCAGCTTAGCAACAGGGGTGGGGACCCAGTACTTC
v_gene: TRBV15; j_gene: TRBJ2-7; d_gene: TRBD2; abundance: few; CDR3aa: CATSRDAGGGISYEQYF; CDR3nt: TGTGCCACCAGCAGAGATGCGGGGGGGGGCATCTCCTACGAGCAGTACTTC
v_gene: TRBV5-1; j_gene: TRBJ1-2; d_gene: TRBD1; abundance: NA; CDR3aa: CASSSQDRMLLHGYTF; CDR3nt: TGCGCCAGCAGCTCTCAGGACAGGATGCTCCTCCATGGCTACACCTTC
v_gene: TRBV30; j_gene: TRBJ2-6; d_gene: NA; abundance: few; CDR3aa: CAWSRGSGANVLTF; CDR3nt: TGTGCCTGGAGTCGCGGCTCTGGGGCCAACGTCCTGACTTTC
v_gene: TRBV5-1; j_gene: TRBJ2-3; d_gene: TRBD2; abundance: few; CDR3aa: CASSLAPRTSGTSTDTQYF; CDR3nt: TGCGCCAGCAGCTTGGCACCTCGGACTAGCGGAACTAGCACAGATACGCAGTATTTT
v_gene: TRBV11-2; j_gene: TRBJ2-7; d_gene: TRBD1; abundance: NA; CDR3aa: CASSPDRTGIYEQYF; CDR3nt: TGTGCCAGCAGCCCAGACAGGACAGGGATCTACGAGCAGTACTTC
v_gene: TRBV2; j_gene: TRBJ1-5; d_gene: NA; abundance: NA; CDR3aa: CASRRVGQPQHF; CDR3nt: TGTGCCAGCAGACGGGTAGGTCAGCCCCAGCATTTT
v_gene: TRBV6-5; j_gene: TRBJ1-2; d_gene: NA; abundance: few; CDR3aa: CASSYSTGFGLSYTF; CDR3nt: TGTGCCAGCAGTTACTCGACTGGTTTCGGACTAAGCTACACCTTC
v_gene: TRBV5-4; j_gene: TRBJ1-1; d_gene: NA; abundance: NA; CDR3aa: CASSLQSQRNTEAFF; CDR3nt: TGTGCCAGCAGCTTGCAGTCTCAGCGGAACACTGAAGCTTTCTTT
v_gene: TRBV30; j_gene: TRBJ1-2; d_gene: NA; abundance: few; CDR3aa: CAWMSSLHRALGDGYTF; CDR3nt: TGTGCCTGGATGAGTTCCCTCCACAGAGCCCTCGGGGATGGCTACACCTTC
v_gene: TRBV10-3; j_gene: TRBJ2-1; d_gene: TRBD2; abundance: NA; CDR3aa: CAISGLGPGGSSYNEQFF; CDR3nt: TGTGCCATCAGCGGTCTCGGGCCGGGAGGGAGCTCCTACAATGAGCAGTTCTTC
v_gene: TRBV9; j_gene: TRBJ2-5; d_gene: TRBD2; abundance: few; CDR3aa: CASSGTRGGSETQYF; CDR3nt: TGTGCCAGCAGCGGAACGCGGGGGGGTTCGGAGACCCAGTACTTC
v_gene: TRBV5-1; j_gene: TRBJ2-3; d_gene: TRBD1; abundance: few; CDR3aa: CASSLDRGQNTDTQYF; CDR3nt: TGCGCCAGCAGCTTGGATCGGGGACAGAACACAGATACGCAGTATTTT